This T cell receptor beta chain was documented in a study of blood T cell repertoires in COVID-19. Study in general: COVID-19 samples from acute and convalescent phases originated in the United States, Italy and Spain.

This clone was seen only once. The protocol was immunoSEQ multiplex PCR, while the TCRdb copy is restricted to in-frame clones and leaves out a portion. The sample records approximately 52,000 clones, 80% to 90% being singletons. J gave up 4 bases and V 3 bases, and 7 bases lay outside the gene matches. The CDR3 extends over 16 amino acids. The V gene's germline CDR1 is KGHSH and CDR2 LQKENI. V and J are TRBV18 and TRBJ2-2; 8 bases match TRBD2. The sequenced sample was peripheral blood. This TCR was recovered from a man aged 55-75 years with acute or convalescent COVID-19. CDR3 sequence: CASSPGGAGVTGELFF. CDR3 sequence (DNA): TGTGCCAGCTCACCCGGTGGAGCGGGAGTCACCGGGGAGCTGTTTTTT.